This T cell receptor beta chain was observed in a study of blood T cell repertoires in COVID-19. Study-level background: The United States, Italy and Spain were the sources of the acute and convalescent COVID-19 samples. T cells, B-cell-depleted T cells, or PBMCs supplied cDNA or gDNA.

Seattle enrolled patients during active infection and tracked them longitudinally. Original handling: Using reference gene primer amplification, nucleated cell counts were estimated. TCRdb's copy holds only in-frame clones and misses some; the assay was immunoSEQ multiplex PCR. V and J calls plus clone size are reproduced from that table; the DNA served to infer D and trimming. The table records 100,000 to 150,000 clones, 85% to 90% of them present only once. The CDR3 is made up of 14 amino acids. Germline-derived CDR1 and CDR2 are LGHNA and YSLEER. Deletions cut 6 bases from V and 6 bases from J, with 17 bases between.

The genes are TRBV4-3 and TRBJ1-1; a weak D match, TRBD1 (6 bases). This receptor was obtained from a woman aged 55 to 70 with COVID-19, enrolled during active disease. Sequenced: peripheral blood. CDR3 DNA sequence: TGCGCCAGCAGGCCAACAGGGCGCCGAGCTGAAGCTTTCTTT. Protein: CASRPTGRRAEAFF.